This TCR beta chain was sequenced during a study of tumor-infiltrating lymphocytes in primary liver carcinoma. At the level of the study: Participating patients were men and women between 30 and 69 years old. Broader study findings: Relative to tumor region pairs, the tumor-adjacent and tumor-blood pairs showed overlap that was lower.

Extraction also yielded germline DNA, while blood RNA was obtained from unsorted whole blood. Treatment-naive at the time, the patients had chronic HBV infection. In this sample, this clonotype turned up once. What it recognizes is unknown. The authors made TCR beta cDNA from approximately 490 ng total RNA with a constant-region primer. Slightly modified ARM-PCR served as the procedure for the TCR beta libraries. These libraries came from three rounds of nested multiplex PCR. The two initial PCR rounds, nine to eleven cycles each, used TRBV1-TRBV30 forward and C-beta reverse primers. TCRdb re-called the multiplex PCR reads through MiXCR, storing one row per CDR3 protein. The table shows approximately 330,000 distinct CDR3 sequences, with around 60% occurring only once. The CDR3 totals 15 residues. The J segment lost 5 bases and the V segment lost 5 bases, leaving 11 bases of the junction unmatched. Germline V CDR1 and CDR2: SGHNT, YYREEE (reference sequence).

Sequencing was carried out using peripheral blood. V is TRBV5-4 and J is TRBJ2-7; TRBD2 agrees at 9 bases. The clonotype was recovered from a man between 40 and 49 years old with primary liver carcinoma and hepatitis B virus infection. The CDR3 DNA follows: TGTGCCAGCAGTCTCTCCGGGACTAGCATCGACGAGCAGTACTTC. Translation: CASSLSGTSIDEQYF. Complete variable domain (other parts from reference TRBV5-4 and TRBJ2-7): ETGVTQSPTHLIKTRGQQVTLRCSSQSGHNTVSWYQQALGQGPQFIFQYYREEENGRGNFPPRFSGLQFPNYSSELNVNALELDDSALYLCASSLSGTSIDEQYFGPGTRLTVT.